This T cell receptor beta chain was identified during a study of shared clonotypes between healthy human individuals. Study information: Aged 18 to 49, the donors were two women and a few men. General study points: Unshared clonotypes carried lower generation probabilities than those common to all four donors. At large depth, rarefaction still showed sorted-subset sequencing to be incomplete.

Method: immunoSEQ multiplex PCR; TCRdb's copy keeps in-frame clones and lacks some. The repertoire holds some 2,500,000 clones, with 85% to 95% as singletons. Trimming took 0 bases from V and 4 from J, leaving 6 bases between them. This CDR3 is built from 13 residues. Germline assignment: CDR1 SGDLS and CDR2 YYNGEE. A remark on this clone: Its antigen is currently unknown.

The chain couples TRBV9 to TRBJ2-3; the D is unclear. The source material was naive CD4+ T cells from PBMCs. The sample's subset: CD45RA+ positively selected. This TCR came from a young man in good health. Some clones in this sample may be carry-over from other donors' samples. CDR3 bases: TGTGCCAGCAGCGTAGCCGGAGCAGATACGCAGTATTTT. This translates into CASSVAGADTQYF.